The clone carrying this TCR beta chain showed up just a few times. Participant reports of clinical history set cohort assignment. The assay was immunoSEQ multiplex PCR, and TCRdb's table has in-frame clones only and misses some. The sample has 150,000 to 200,000 clones, around 82% seen once. V was pared by 6 bases and J by 0 bases, with 7 bases of the junction left unmatched. The CDR3 is 16 residues long. CDR1 and CDR2 (germline): SGHDN, FVKESK. The sample is drawn from a study of blood T cell repertoires in COVID-19. Study context: T cells, B-cell-depleted T cells, or PBMCs supplied cDNA or gDNA.

J is TRBJ1-1 and V is TRBV14, with 10 bases fitting TRBD1. Material: PBMCs or T cells enriched from blood (not recorded which). This clonotype originated in a woman between 45 and 60 years old with acute COVID-19. Here the CDR3 reads CASSRDRGGMNTEAFF. The CDR3 DNA sequence: TGTGCCAGCAGTCGGGACAGGGGAGGGATGAACACTGAAGCTTTCTTT.